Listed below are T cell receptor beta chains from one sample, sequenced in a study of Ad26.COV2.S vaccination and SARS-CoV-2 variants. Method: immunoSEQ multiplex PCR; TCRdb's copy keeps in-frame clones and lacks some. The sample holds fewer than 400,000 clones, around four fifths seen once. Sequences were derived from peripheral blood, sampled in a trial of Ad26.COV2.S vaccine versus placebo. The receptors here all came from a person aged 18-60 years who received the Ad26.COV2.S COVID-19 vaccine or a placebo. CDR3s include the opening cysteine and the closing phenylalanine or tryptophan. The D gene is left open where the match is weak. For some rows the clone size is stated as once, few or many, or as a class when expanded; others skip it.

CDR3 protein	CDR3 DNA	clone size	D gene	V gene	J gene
CASSAAQSYTEAFF	TGTGCCAGTAGTGCCGCTCAGTCGTACACTGAAGCTTTCTTT	NA	NA	TRBV19	TRBJ1-1
CASSQSSTGTYYGYTF	TGTGCCAGCAGCCAATCCTCCACCGGGACGTACTATGGCTACACCTTC	NA	NA	TRBV4-2	TRBJ1-2
CASSFGTVNTGELFF	TGTGCCAGCAGCTTCGGGACAGTAAACACCGGGGAGCTGTTTTTT	NA	TRBD1	TRBV3-1/TRBV3-2	TRBJ2-2
CASLSSGRPYEQYF	TGTGCCAGTCTCTCCTCTGGGCGACCCTACGAGCAGTACTTC	NA	NA	TRBV27	TRBJ2-7
CASSLSLLEAFF	TGTGCCAGCAGCTTGTCTCTCCTAGAAGCTTTCTTT	NA	NA	TRBV5-5	TRBJ1-1
CASSPTWSGGPSSYNEQFF	TGTGCCAGCAGCCCGACCTGGAGCGGGGGGCCGAGCTCCTACAATGAGCAGTTCTTC	many	TRBD2	TRBV4-2	TRBJ2-1
CASSLDNEQYF	TGCGCCAGCAGCCTAGATAACGAGCAGTACTTC	NA	NA	TRBV5-1	TRBJ2-7
CASSLTSGQETQYF	TGCGCCAGCAGCCTAACCAGCGGTCAAGAGACCCAGTACTTC	NA	NA	TRBV5-1	TRBJ2-5
CASRTLAGQGEAFF	TGTGCCAGCAGAACCCTTGCTGGACAGGGGGAAGCTTTCTTT	NA	TRBD1	TRBV2	TRBJ1-1
CASSGLPSGDVWYGYTF	TGTGCCAGCAGTGGGCTTCCGTCAGGGGATGTGTGGTATGGCTACACCTTC	NA	NA	TRBV6-1	TRBJ1-2
CASSPIAGAGELFF	TGTGCCAGCAGTCCCATAGCGGGGGCCGGGGAGCTGTTTTTT	once	TRBD2	TRBV6-4	TRBJ2-2
CASSLGGRETQYF	TGCGCCAGCAGCTTGGGGGGCCGCGAGACCCAGTACTTC	NA	NA	TRBV5-1	TRBJ2-5